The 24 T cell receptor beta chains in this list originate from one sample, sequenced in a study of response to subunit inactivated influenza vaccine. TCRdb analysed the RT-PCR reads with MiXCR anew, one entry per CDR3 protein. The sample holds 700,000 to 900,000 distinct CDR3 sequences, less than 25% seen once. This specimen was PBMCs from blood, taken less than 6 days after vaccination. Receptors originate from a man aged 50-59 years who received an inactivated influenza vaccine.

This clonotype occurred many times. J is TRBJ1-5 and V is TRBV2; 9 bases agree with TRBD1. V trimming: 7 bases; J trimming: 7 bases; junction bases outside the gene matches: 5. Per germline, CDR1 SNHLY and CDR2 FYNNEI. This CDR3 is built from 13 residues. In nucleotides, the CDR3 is TGTGCCAGCAAGGGACAGGGACGACAGCCCCAGCATTTT. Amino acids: CASKGQGRQPQHF.

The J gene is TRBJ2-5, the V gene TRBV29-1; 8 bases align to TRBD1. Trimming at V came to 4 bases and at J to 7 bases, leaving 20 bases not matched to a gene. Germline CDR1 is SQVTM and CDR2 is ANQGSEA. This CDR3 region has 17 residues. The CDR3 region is CSVGGNQGAGGRGTQYF. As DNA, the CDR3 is TGCAGCGTTGGGGGTAACCAGGGGGCGGGCGGCAGAGGGACCCAGTACTTC.

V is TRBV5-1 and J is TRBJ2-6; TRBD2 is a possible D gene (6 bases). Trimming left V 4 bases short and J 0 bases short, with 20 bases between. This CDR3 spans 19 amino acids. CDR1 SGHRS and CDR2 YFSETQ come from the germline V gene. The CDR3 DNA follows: TGCGCCAGCAGCGTAGATGGAGGGCAGGTTAGCTCTGGGGCCAACGTCCTGACTTTC. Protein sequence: CASSVDGGQVSSGANVLTF.

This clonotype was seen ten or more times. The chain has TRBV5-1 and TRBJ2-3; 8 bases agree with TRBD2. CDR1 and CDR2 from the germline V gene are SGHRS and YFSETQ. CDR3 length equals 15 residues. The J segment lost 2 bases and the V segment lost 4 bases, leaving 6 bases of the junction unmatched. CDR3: CASSPTSGPTDTQYF. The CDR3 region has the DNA TGCGCCAGCAGCCCTACTAGCGGCCCCACAGATACGCAGTATTTT.

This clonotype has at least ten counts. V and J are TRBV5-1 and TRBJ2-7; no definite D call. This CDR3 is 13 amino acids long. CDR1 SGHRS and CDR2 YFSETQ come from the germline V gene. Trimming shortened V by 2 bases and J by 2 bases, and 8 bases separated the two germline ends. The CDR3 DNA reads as TGCGCCAGCAGCTTAGTAGCCGCCTACGAGCAGTACTTC. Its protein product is CASSLVAAYEQYF.

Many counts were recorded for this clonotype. In DNA form, the CDR3 reads TGTGCCAGCAGCCCCACTAGCGGGAGTTGGAATGAGCAGTTCTTC. It encodes CASSPTSGSWNEQFF. V is TRBV7-2 and J is TRBJ2-1; 11 nucleotides match TRBD2. From germline, CDR1 is SGHTA and CDR2 FQGNSA. V lost 5 bases to trimming and J lost 7 bases; unmatched junction nucleotides: 7. CDR3 length equals 15 residues. Full variable domain (missing parts from reference TRBV7-2 and TRBJ2-1): GAGVSQSPSNKVTEKGKDVELRCDPISGHTALYWYRQSLGQGLEFLIYFQGNSAPDKSGLPSDRFSAERTGGSVSTLTIQRTQQEDSAVYLCASSPTSGSWNEQFFGPGTRLTVL.

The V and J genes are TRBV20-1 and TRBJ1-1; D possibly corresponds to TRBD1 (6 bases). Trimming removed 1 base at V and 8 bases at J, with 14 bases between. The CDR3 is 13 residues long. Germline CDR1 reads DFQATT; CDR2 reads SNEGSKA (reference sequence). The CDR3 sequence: CSARVGGRGEAFF. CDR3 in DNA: TGCAGTGCTAGAGTGGGGGGGCGTGGGGAAGCTTTCTTT.

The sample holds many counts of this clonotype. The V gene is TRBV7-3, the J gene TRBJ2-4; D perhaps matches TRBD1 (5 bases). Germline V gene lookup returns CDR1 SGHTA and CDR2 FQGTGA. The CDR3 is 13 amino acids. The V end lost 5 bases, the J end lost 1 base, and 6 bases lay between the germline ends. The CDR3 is CASSPGAKNIQYF. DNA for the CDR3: TGTGCCAGCAGCCCAGGGGCCAAAAACATTCAGTACTTC.

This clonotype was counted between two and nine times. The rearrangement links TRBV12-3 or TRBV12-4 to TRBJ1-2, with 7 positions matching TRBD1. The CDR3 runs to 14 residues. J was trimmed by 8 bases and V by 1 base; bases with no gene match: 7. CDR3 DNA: TGTGCCAGCAGTTTAGAACAAGGGACAGACGGCTACACCTTC. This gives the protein CASSLEQGTDGYTF.

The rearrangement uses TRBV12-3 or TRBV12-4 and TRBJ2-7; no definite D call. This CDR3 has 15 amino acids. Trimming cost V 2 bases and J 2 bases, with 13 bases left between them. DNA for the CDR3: TGTGCCAGCAGTTTAAGGGTCGATACGACCTACGAGCAGTACTTC. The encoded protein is CASSLRVDTTYEQYF.

DNA for the CDR3: TGTGCCAGCAGCTCCTCCGGGGGTTTGTTCGCCGAGCAGTACTTC. This translates into CASSSSGGLFAEQYF. The chain couples TRBV7-2 to TRBJ2-7, with a weak D call TRBD2 (6 bases). The V end lost 4 bases, the J end lost 6 bases, and 19 bases lay between the germline ends. There are 15 residues in the CDR3. In germline, CDR1 is SGHTA, CDR2 FQGNSA. The full variable domain, rest sourced from reference TRBV7-2 and TRBJ2-7, is GAGVSQSPSNKVTEKGKDVELRCDPISGHTALYWYRQSLGQGLEFLIYFQGNSAPDKSGLPSDRFSAERTGGSVSTLTIQRTQQEDSAVYLCASSSSGGLFAEQYFGPGTRLTVT.

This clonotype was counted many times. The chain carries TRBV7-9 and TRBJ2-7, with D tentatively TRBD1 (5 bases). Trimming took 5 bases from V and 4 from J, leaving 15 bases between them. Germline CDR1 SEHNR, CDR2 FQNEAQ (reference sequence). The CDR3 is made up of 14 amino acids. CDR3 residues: CASSPVAGWYEQYF. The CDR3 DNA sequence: TGTGCCAGCAGCCCTGTAGCAGGGTGGTACGAGCAGTACTTC.

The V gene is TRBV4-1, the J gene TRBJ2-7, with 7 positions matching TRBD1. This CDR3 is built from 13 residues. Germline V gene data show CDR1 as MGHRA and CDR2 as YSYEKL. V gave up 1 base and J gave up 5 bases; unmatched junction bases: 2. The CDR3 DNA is TGCGCCAGCAGCCAAGTTGGGACAGACGAGCAGTACTTC. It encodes CASSQVGTDEQYF.

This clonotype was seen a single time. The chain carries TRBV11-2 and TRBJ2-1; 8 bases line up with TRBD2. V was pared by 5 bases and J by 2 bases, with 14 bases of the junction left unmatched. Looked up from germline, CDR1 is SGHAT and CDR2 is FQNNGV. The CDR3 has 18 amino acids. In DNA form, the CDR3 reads TGTGCCAGCAGCCGTAGAGGGTGGCGGGAGGTCGCCTACAATGAGCAGTTCTTC. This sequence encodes CASSRRGWREVAYNEQFF. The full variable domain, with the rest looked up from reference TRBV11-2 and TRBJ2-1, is EAGVAQSPRYKIIEKRQSVAFWCNPISGHATLYWYQQILGQGPKLLIQFQNNGVVDDSQLPKDRFSAERLKGVDSTLKIQPAKLEDSAVYLCASSRRGWREVAYNEQFFGPGTRLTVL.

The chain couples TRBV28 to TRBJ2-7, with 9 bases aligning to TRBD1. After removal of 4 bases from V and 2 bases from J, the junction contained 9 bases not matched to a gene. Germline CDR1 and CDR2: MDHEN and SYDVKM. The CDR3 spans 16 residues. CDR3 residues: CASSSSGTGKTYEQYF. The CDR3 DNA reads TGTGCCAGCAGTTCCTCCGGGACAGGGAAAACCTACGAGCAGTACTTC.

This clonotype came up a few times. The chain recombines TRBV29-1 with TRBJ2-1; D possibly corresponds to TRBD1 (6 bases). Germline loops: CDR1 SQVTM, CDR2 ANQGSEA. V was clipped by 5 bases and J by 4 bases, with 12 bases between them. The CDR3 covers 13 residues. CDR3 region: CSVKGQGYNEQFF. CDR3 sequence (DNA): TGCAGCGTTAAGGGACAAGGGTACAATGAGCAGTTCTTC.

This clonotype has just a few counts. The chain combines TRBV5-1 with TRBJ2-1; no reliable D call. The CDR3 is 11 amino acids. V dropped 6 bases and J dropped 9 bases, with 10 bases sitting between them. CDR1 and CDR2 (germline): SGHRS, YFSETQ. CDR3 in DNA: TGCGCCAGCAAGGATTTCGGTGAGCAGTTCTTC. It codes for CASKDFGEQFF.

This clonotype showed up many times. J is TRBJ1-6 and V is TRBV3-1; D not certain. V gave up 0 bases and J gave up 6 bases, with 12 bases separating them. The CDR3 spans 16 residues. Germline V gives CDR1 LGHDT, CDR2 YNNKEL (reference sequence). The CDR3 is CASSQDLPGFNSPLHF. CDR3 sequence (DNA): TGTGCCAGCAGCCAAGATCTTCCGGGGTTTAATTCACCCCTCCACTTT.

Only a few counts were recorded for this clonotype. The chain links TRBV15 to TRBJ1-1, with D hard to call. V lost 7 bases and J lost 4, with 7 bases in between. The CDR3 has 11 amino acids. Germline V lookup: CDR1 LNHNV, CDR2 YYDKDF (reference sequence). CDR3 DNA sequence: TGTGCCACCACTATTGGCACTGAAGCTTTCTTT. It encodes CATTIGTEAFF.

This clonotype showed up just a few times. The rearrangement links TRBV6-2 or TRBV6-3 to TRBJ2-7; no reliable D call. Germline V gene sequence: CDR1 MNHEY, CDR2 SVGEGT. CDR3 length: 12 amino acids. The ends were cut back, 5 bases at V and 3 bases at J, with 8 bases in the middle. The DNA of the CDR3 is TGTGCCAGCAGTATAAGGTTCTACGAGCAGTACTTC. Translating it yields CASSIRFYEQYF.

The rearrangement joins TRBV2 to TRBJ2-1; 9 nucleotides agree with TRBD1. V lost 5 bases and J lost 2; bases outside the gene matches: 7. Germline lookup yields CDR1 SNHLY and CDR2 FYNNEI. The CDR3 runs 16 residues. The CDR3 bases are TGTGCCAGCAGTAGACTGACAGGGGGGACCTACAATGAGCAGTTCTTC. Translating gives CASSRLTGGTYNEQFF.

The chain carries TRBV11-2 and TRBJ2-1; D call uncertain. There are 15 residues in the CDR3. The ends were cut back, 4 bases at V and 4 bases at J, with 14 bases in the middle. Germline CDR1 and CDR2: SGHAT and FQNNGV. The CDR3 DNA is TGTGCCAGCAGCTCATCCGAAAACAGATACAATGAGCAGTTCTTC. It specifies CASSSSENRYNEQFF.

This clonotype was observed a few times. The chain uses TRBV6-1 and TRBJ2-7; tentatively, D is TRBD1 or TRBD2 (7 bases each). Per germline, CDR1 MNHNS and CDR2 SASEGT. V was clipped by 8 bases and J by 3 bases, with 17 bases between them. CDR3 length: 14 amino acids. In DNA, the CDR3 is TGTGCCAGCCAAGACAGGGCGGGGGACTACGAGCAGTACTTC. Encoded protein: CASQDRAGDYEQYF.

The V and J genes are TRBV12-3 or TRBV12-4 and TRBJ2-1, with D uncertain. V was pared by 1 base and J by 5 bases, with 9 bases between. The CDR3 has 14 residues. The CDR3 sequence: CASSLGLPHNEQFF. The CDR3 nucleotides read TGTGCCAGCAGTTTAGGACTGCCCCACAATGAGCAGTTCTTC.